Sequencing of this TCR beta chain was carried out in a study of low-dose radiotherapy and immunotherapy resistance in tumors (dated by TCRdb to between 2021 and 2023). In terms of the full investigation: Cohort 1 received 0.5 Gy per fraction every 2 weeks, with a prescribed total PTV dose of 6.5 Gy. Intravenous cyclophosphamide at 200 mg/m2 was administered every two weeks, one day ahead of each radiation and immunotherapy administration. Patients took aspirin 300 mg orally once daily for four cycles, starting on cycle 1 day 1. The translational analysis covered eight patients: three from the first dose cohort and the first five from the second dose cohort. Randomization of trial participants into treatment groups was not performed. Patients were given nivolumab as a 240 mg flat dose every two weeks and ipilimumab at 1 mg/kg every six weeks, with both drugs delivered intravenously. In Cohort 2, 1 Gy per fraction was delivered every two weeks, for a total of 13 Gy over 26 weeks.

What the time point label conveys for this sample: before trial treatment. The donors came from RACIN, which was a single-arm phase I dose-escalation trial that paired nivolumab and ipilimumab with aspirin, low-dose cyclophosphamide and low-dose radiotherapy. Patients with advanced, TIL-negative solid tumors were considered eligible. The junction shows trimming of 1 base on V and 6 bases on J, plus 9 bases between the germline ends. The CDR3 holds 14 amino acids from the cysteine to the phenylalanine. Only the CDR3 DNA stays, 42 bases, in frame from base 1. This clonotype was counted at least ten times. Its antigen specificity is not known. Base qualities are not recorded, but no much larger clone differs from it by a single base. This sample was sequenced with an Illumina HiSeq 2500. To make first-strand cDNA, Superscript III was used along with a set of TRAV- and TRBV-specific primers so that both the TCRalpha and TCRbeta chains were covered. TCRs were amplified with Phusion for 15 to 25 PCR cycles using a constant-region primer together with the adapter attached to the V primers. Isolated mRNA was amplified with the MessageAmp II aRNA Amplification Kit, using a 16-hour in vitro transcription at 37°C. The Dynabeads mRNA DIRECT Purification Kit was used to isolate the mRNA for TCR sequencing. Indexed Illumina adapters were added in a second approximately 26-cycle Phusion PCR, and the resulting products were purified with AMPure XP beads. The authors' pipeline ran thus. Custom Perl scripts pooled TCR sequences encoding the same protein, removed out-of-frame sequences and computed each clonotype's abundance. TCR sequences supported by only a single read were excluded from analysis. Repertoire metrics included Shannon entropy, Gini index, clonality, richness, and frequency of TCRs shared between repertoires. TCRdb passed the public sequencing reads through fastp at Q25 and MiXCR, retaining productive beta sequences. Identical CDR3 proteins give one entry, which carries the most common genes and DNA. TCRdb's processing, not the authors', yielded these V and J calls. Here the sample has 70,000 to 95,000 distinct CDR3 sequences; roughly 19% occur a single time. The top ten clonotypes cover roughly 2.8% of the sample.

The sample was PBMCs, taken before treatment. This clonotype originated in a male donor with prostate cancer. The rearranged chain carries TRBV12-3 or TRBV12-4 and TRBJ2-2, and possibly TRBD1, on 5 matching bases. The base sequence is TGTGCCAGCAGTTTAGTAGAAGGGGCCGGGGAGCTGTTTTTT. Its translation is CASSLVEGAGELFF.